This record covers a single T cell receptor beta chain. Sequenced by immunoSEQ multiplex PCR; TCRdb stores in-frame clones only, minus some. This sample has some 580,000 clones, with 95% to 98% found just once. The sample is drawn from a study of shared clonotypes between healthy human individuals. Only CD45RO-negative cells positively selected for CCR7 counted as naive CD8 cells, so terminally differentiated effector memory CD45RA+ cells were excluded. Between the trimmed V and J ends, which lost 0 bases and 4 bases, there was a span of 13 bases. Germline V gives CDR1 SGHNT, CDR2 YYREEE (reference sequence). This CDR3 region has 15 residues.

The sequenced material came from naive CD8+ T cells sorted from blood. The chain carries TRBV5-4 and TRBJ1-2; no firm D call. This TCR was sampled from a man aged 30 to 39 in good health. The CDR3 sequence: CASSLDFQAFYGYTF. Written as DNA, the CDR3 is TGTGCCAGCAGCTTGGATTTCCAAGCCTTCTATGGCTACACCTTC.